These 31 T cell receptor beta chains came from one sample sequenced in a study of control samples from healthy donors and cancer patients. Produced via immunoSEQ multiplex PCR; TCRdb's table is partial and in-frame only. Counted here are around 48,000 clones, about 93% occurring once; the ten biggest clones make up around 24%. The specimen was PBMCs. The receptor source for this set is a woman in her forties or fifties with head and neck cancer.

CDR3 amino acids: CASSQAHLGGRVTNSPLHF. The CDR3 nucleotides read TGTGCCAGCAGTCAGGCCCATTTAGGGGGAAGAGTGACTAATTCACCCCTCCACTTT. The rearrangement links TRBV28 to TRBJ1-6; possible D gene TRBD1, 6 bases. This CDR3 contains 19 residues. The V end was cut by 5 bases, the J end by 6 bases, with 26 bases between. CDR1 and CDR2 from the germline V gene are MDHEN and SYDVKM.

V and J are TRBV28 and TRBJ2-1; D not certain. The length of the CDR3 is 13 residues. Trimming took 6 bases from V and 2 from J, leaving 8 bases between them. In germline, CDR1 is MDHEN, CDR2 SYDVKM. CDR3 loop: CASSPTTYNEQFF. The CDR3 bases are TGTGCCAGCAGCCCGACCACCTACAATGAGCAGTTCTTC. Variable domain in full (rest from reference TRBV28 and TRBJ2-1): DVKVTQSSRYLVKRTGEKVFLECVQDMDHENMFWYRQDPGLGLRLIYFSYDVKMKEKGDIPEGYSVSREKKERFSLILESASTNQTSMYLCASSPTTYNEQFFGPGTRLTVL.

The chain is built from TRBV4-1 and TRBJ1-1; D not resolved. Between the trimmed V and J ends, which lost 6 bases and 1 base, there was a span of 12 bases. CDR3 length equals 14 residues. Germline CDR1 reads MGHRA; CDR2 reads YSYEKL. This CDR3 reads CASRGALRNTEAFF. The CDR3 DNA sequence: TGCGCCAGCAGGGGAGCTTTAAGGAACACTGAAGCTTTCTTT.

V usage is TRBV6-1 and J usage is TRBJ1-5; 8 nucleotides line up with TRBD1. Germline CDR1 reads MNHNS; CDR2 reads SASEGT. The CDR3 has 15 residues. J was trimmed by 2 bases and V by 3 bases; bases with no gene match: 3. In DNA, the CDR3 is TGTGCCAGCAGTGATCTGGACAGGGGCAATCAGCCCCAGCATTTT. This encodes CASSDLDRGNQPQHF.

The chain joins TRBV7-8 to TRBJ2-1, with 9 positions matching TRBD1. Losses at the gene ends were 5 bases for V and 5 bases for J; bases not matched to a gene: 10. The germline CDR1 and CDR2 sequences are SGHVS and FQNEAQ. The CDR3 runs 16 residues. CDR3 nucleotides: TGTGCCAGCAGCAGCTACAGGGGGCGCGGACACAATGAGCAGTTCTTC. As protein: CASSSYRGRGHNEQFF.

This clone has only one observation. The chain is built from TRBV21-1 and TRBJ1-2. TRBV21-1 counts as a pseudogene. CDR3 length: 16 amino acids. CDR3 sequence (DNA): TGTGCCAGCAGCACCTCGGGGGGAAGAGGGGGCGGAGGCTACACCTTC. Protein: CASSTSGGRGGGGYTF.

The rearrangement links TRBV4-2 to TRBJ1-3, with D unclear. The CDR3 covers 15 residues. The germline V and J ends were trimmed by 1 base and 2 bases, with 9 bases remaining between them. Germline CDR1 and CDR2: LGHNA and YNFKEQ. The CDR3 DNA sequence: TGTGCCAGCAGCCAAGTGAACGGGGCTGGAAACACCATATATTTT. Protein: CASSQVNGAGNTIYF.

This clone was picked up a small number of times. CDR3 sequence reads: CASTQHNVYTEAFF. DNA of the CDR3: TGTGCCAGCACCCAACATAATGTCTACACTGAAGCTTTCTTT. The chain recombines TRBV28 with TRBJ1-1; no clear D gene. The CDR3 contains 14 residues. Germline CDR1 MDHEN, CDR2 SYDVKM. Trimming removed 7 bases from V and 3 bases from J, with 15 bases in between.

Remarks on this clone: This sample also contains other DNA sequences that code for the same CDR3. V and J are TRBV11-3 and TRBJ2-3; 11 positions agree with TRBD2. Germline V gene sequence: CDR1 SGHNT, CDR2 YENEEA. Trimming cost V 5 bases and J 1 base; bases outside gene matches: 5. The CDR3 covers 16 residues. The CDR3 DNA sequence: TGTGCCAGCAGCCGAGGGACTAGCGGACGCACAGATACGCAGTATTTT. Protein product: CASSRGTSGRTDTQYF.

This clone was observed once. V is TRBV19 and J is TRBJ2-3; D is tentatively TRBD1 or TRBD2 (6 bases each). The CDR3 covers 13 residues. Trimming shortened V by 4 bases and J by 5 bases, and 10 bases separated the two germline ends. Germline loops: CDR1 LNHDA, CDR2 SQIVND (reference sequence). DNA for the CDR3: TGTGCCAGTAGTAGGGGGGCCGTAGATACGCAGTATTTT. It translates to CASSRGAVDTQYF.

The chain employs TRBV7-9 and TRBJ2-7; the D is unclear. Deletions cut 1 base from V and 3 bases from J, with 13 bases between. Germline CDR1 is SEHNR and CDR2 is FQNEAQ (reference sequence). CDR3 length: 15 amino acids. CDR3 DNA: TGTGCCAGCAGCTTAGGACACCCACCCATCTACGAGCAGTACTTC. Its translation is CASSLGHPPIYEQYF.

This sequence joins TRBV2 and TRBJ1-1; tentatively, D is TRBD1 (5 bases). The CDR3 is made up of 12 amino acids. The germline gives CDR1 SNHLY, CDR2 FYNNEI. The V end lost 5 bases, the J end lost 7 bases, and 11 bases lay between the germline ends. This CDR3 reads CASSIGTVEAFF. The CDR3 bases are TGTGCCAGCAGTATTGGGACGGTTGAAGCTTTCTTT. The complete variable domain, with remaining parts taken from reference TRBV2 and TRBJ1-1, reads EPEVTQTPSHQVTQMGQEVILRCVPISNHLYFYWYRQILGQKVEFLVSFYNNEISEKSEIFDDQFSVERPDGSNFTLKIRSTKLEDSAMYFCASSIGTVEAFFGQGTRLTVV.

The chain links TRBV4-2 to TRBJ2-7, with 10 bases aligning to TRBD2. With V trimmed by 1 base and J by 2 bases, 2 bases remained unmatched. This CDR3 contains 15 residues. Germline CDR1 and CDR2: LGHNA and YNFKEQ. The CDR3 loop is CASSQATSGTYEQYF. The DNA of the CDR3 is TGTGCCAGCAGCCAAGCCACTAGCGGGACCTACGAGCAGTACTTC.

The rearrangement joins TRBV28 to TRBJ2-3; maybe TRBD1 (5 bases). The length of the CDR3 is 15 residues. Trimming pared 2 bases from V and 2 bases from J, leaving 11 bases between. Germline loops: CDR1 MDHEN, CDR2 SYDVKM. The CDR3: CASSLVGVPTDTQYF. CDR3 bases: TGTGCCAGCAGTTTAGTAGGGGTCCCCACAGATACGCAGTATTTT.

V usage is TRBV6-5 and J usage is TRBJ2-5; D perhaps matches TRBD1 (5 bases). The CDR3 is made up of 16 amino acids. Trimming removed 0 bases from V and 2 bases from J, with 13 bases in between. Germline-derived CDR1 and CDR2 are MNHEY and SVGAGI. CDR3 loop: CASSYSFTGYQETQYF. The CDR3 DNA follows: TGTGCCAGCAGTTACTCGTTCACAGGCTATCAAGAGACCCAGTACTTC.

The chain links TRBV20-1 to TRBJ2-5; D may be TRBD1 (6 bases). V was cut by 6 bases and J by 5 bases, with 10 bases left in between. The germline gives CDR1 DFQATT, CDR2 SNEGSKA (reference sequence). This CDR3 comprises 11 residues. Here the CDR3 DNA reads TGCAGTGCCTCTCAGGGGGAGACCCAGTACTTC. It specifies CSASQGETQYF.

The CDR3 is CASSLARGENTEAFF. The DNA for the CDR3 is TGTGCCAGCAGCTTGGCCCGGGGGGAGAACACTGAAGCTTTCTTT. V and J are TRBV5-4 and TRBJ1-1; possible D gene TRBD1, 5 bases. The CDR3 has 15 residues. Germline CDR1 and CDR2: SGHNT and YYREEE (reference sequence). The V gene lost 0 bases and the J gene lost 1 base, with 10 bases spanning the gap. Based on the CDR3 plus reference TRBV5-4 and TRBJ1-1, the full variable domain is ETGVTQSPTHLIKTRGQQVTLRCSSQSGHNTVSWYQQALGQGPQFIFQYYREEENGRGNFPPRFSGLQFPNYSSELNVNALELDDSALYLCASSLARGENTEAFFGQGTRLTVV.

V gene TRBV4-1 combines with J gene TRBJ2-7; D possibly corresponds to TRBD1 (8 bases). This CDR3 is 17 amino acids long. Germline values: CDR1 MGHRA, CDR2 YSYEKL. The V and J ends lost 3 bases and 2 bases respectively, with 20 bases between them. CDR3 DNA: TGCGCCAGCAGCCACCCTTTAGACAGGGGAGGGACCTACGAGCAGTACTTC. Translated: CASSHPLDRGGTYEQYF.

The V gene is TRBV5-1, the J gene TRBJ2-7, with 15 bases aligning to TRBD2. The J segment lost 3 bases and the V segment lost 4 bases, leaving 8 bases of the junction unmatched. This CDR3 contains 17 residues. Germline CDR1 and CDR2: SGHRS and YFSETQ. The CDR3 DNA is TGCGCCAGCAGCCCAGGACTAGCGGGAGGGTCGGTCTACGAGCAGTACTTC. It is translated as CASSPGLAGGSVYEQYF.

V and J are TRBV6-6 and TRBJ2-5, with D possibly matching TRBD1 (5 bases). V was clipped by 0 bases and J by 5 bases, with 10 bases between them. The CDR3 has 14 amino acids. Germline CDR1 is MNHNY and CDR2 is SVGAGI (reference sequence). For the CDR3, the DNA is TGTGCCAGCAGTTACTCGCAGGGTGGGGAGACCCAGTACTTC. Protein: CASSYSQGGETQYF.

The chain combines TRBV10-3 with TRBJ1-5, with D maybe TRBD1 (5 bases). V gave up 3 bases and J gave up 7 bases, with 13 bases separating them. In germline, CDR1 is ENHRY, CDR2 SYGVKD. The CDR3 consists of 14 residues. CDR3 coding DNA: TGTGCCATCAGTGACGACAGAGGTCGGCAGCCCCAGCATTTT. It codes for CAISDDRGRQPQHF.

V is TRBV6-5 and J is TRBJ2-1; D possibly corresponds to TRBD1 (6 bases). V shed 5 bases and J shed 0 bases, with 11 bases lying between them. The length of the CDR3 is 15 residues. The germline V gene encodes CDR1 MNHEY and CDR2 SVGAGI. In DNA form, the CDR3 reads TGTGCCAGCAGTCGAGACAGGAACTCCTACAATGAGCAGTTCTTC. Translation gives CASSRDRNSYNEQFF.

The rearrangement uses TRBV6-5 and TRBJ1-2, with D possibly TRBD1 on 5 matching bases. CDR3 length: 15 amino acids. Trimming left V 8 bases short and J 5 bases short, with 21 bases between. Germline V lookup: CDR1 MNHEY, CDR2 SVGAGI. The CDR3 here is CASDGASVGRYGYTF. In DNA form, the CDR3 reads TGTGCCAGCGACGGGGCCTCAGTGGGGAGATATGGCTACACCTTC.

The chain has TRBV10-3 and TRBJ1-2, with unresolved D. This CDR3 contains 12 residues. Germline V gene sequence: CDR1 ENHRY, CDR2 SYGVKD. V gave up 5 bases and J gave up 6 bases, with 10 bases separating them. CDR3 residues: CAISPFRDGYTF. DNA of the CDR3: TGTGCCATCAGTCCCTTTAGGGATGGCTACACCTTC.

The chain has TRBV5-1 and TRBJ1-1, with D possibly being TRBD1 (5 bases). The germline V gene has CDR1 SGHRS and CDR2 YFSETQ. Trimming cost V 3 bases and J 1 base, with 7 bases left between them. This CDR3 spans 13 amino acids. The CDR3 DNA sequence: TGCGCCAGCAGCTCGGGGGAGAACACTGAAGCTTTCTTT. This encodes CASSSGENTEAFF.

The chain joins TRBV19 to TRBJ2-7; 7 bases are a match to TRBD2. The V and J ends lost 7 bases and 5 bases, in that order; junction bases with no gene match: 14. CDR1 and CDR2 (germline): LNHDA, SQIVND (reference sequence). The CDR3 extends over 15 amino acids. CDR3 loop: CASTPGLLASHEQYF. The CDR3 region has the DNA TGTGCCAGTACCCCGGGACTACTCGCATCTCACGAGCAGTACTTC.

J is TRBJ2-7 and V is TRBV11-3, with TRBD1 as a possible D gene (5 bases). CDR3 length equals 13 residues. Between the trimmed V and J ends, which lost 3 bases and 1 base, there was a span of 7 bases. In germline, CDR1 is SGHNT, CDR2 YENEEA. CDR3 nucleotide sequence: TGTGCCAGCAGCTTTGGACAATCCTACGAGCAGTACTTC. It is translated as CASSFGQSYEQYF.

This chain connects TRBV18 to TRBJ2-2, with D hard to call. CDR3 length: 13 residues. In germline, CDR1 is KGHSH, CDR2 LQKENI. V lost 1 base, J lost 1 base, and 1 base lay in between. The CDR3 sequence is CASSPRNTGELFF. In DNA, the CDR3 is TGTGCCAGCTCACCACGGAACACCGGGGAGCTGTTTTTT.

The chain has TRBV27 and TRBJ2-5; D possibly matches TRBD1 or TRBD2 (7 bases each). This CDR3 contains 18 residues. V was shortened by 0 bases and J by 2 bases, with 19 bases between the two germline ends. CDR1 is MNHEY and CDR2 is SMNVEV in the germline V gene (reference sequence). This CDR3 is CASSLSRRGGFFQETQYF. CDR3 bases: TGTGCCAGCAGTTTATCTCGCAGGGGGGGGTTTTTTCAAGAGACCCAGTACTTC.

On this clone itself: Other nucleotide sequences from this sample produce the same CDR3. The V and J genes are TRBV6-5 and TRBJ2-6; a possible D gene is TRBD2 (7 bases). The ends were cut back, 2 bases at V and 4 bases at J, with 9 bases in the middle. This CDR3 comprises 15 residues. CDR1 is MNHEY and CDR2 is SVGAGI in the germline V gene. The DNA for the CDR3 is TGTGCCAGCAGTTACGGGGGGGCGGGGGCCAACGTCCTGACTTTC. It is translated as CASSYGGAGANVLTF.

V and J are TRBV9 and TRBJ2-5; tentative D call: TRBD1 (6 bases). Germline V lookup: CDR1 SGDLS, CDR2 YYNGEE. Trimming pared 0 bases from V and 2 bases from J, leaving 14 bases between. The CDR3 runs 16 residues. CDR3 DNA: TGTGCCAGCAGCGTAGCATGGGGGCCGGTACAAGAGACCCAGTACTTC. It yields the protein CASSVAWGPVQETQYF.